Listed below are T cell receptor beta chains from one sample, sequenced in a study of T cell changes during pregnancy in multiple sclerosis. TCRdb's copy holds only in-frame clones and misses some; the assay was immunoSEQ multiplex PCR. This sample yields some 20,000 clones, of which about nine tenths are seen a single time; approximately 19% belongs to the top ten. Sequencing was performed on CD8+ T cells from peripheral blood mononuclear cells, taken after pregnancy. The receptors here all came from a female donor in good health, enrolled as a control in a pregnancy study. The CDR3 runs from the conserved cysteine through the conserved F or W. The D gene is left open where the match is weak. Some rows mark clone size as missing; the rest say once, few, many or name a class of expanded clone.

v_call,clone_size,j_call,d_call,cdr3_aa,cdr3_nt
TRBV25-1,-,TRBJ2-1,-,CASTATVYNEQFF,TGTGCCAGCACCGCGACAGTATACAATGAGCAGTTCTTC
TRBV7-9,-,TRBJ1-2,-,CASSSPETASNYGYTF,TGTGCCAGCAGCTCTCCGGAGACAGCCAGTAACTATGGCTACACCTTC
TRBV2,-,TRBJ2-5,-,CASSASSGEETQYF,TGTGCCAGCAGTGCGTCGTCAGGGGAAGAGACCCAGTACTTC
TRBV9,-,TRBJ1-1,TRBD1,CASSLTTGMDTEAFF,TGTGCCAGCAGTCTTACGACAGGGATGGACACTGAAGCTTTCTTT
TRBV2,-,TRBJ2-2,-,CASTQTATGELFF,TGTGCCAGCACTCAGACAGCCACCGGGGAGCTGTTTTTT
TRBV7-6,-,TRBJ2-1,TRBD1,CASSPKTGSISSYNEQFF,TGTGCCAGCAGTCCCAAGACAGGGAGCATCAGCTCCTACAATGAGCAGTTCTTC
TRBV19,-,TRBJ1-1,-,CASIPRDRNTEAFF,TGTGCCAGCATACCACGCGACAGGAACACTGAAGCTTTCTTT
TRBV25-1,-,TRBJ1-1,-,CASSEYGNTEAFF,TGTGCCAGCAGTGAATACGGGAACACTGAAGCTTTCTTT
TRBV5-1,-,TRBJ1-2,TRBD1,CASSFTTGESSGYTF,TGCGCCAGCAGCTTCACCACAGGGGAGTCCTCTGGCTACACCTTC
TRBV14,-,TRBJ2-1,-,CASSLPGAYNEQFF,TGTGCCAGCAGCCTCCCCGGGGCCTACAATGAGCAGTTCTTC
TRBV4-1,medium-sized,TRBJ1-1,TRBD1,CASSPRAGTGGAFFNTEAFF,TGCGCCAGCAGCCCGAGAGCCGGGACAGGGGGCGCATTTTTTAACACTGAAGCTTTCTTT
TRBV2,-,TRBJ1-5,-,CASSEKGNSNQPQHF,TGTGCCAGCAGTGAAAAGGGGAATAGCAATCAGCCCCAGCATTTT
TRBV11-1,-,TRBJ2-1,TRBD2,CASSLGAGGAGNEQFF,TGTGCCAGCAGCTTAGGGGCGGGAGGAGCAGGCAATGAGCAGTTCTTC
TRBV5-6,-,TRBJ2-1,TRBD1,CASSPGQISYNEQFF,TGTGCCAGCAGCCCGGGACAGATCTCCTACAATGAGCAGTTCTTC
TRBV7-2,once,TRBJ2-3,TRBD2,CASSLTGGLAGAEGTQYF,TGTGCCAGCAGCTTAACGGGGGGACTAGCGGGGGCCGAGGGTACGCAGTATTTT
TRBV7-8,-,TRBJ2-3,-,CASSSETRRTDTQYF,TGTGCCAGCAGCTCCGAGACTAGACGCACAGATACGCAGTATTTT
TRBV7-9,-,TRBJ2-1,TRBD2,CASSPGLAGRNEQFF,TGTGCCAGCAGCCCGGGACTAGCGGGGAGGAATGAGCAGTTCTTC
TRBV9,-,TRBJ1-1,-,CASSVGANTEAFF,TGTGCCAGCAGCGTAGGGGCGAACACTGAAGCTTTCTTT
TRBV11-3,-,TRBJ2-2,-,CASSLVAGELFF,TGTGCCAGCAGCTTAGTCGCCGGGGAGCTGTTTTTT
TRBV6-1,-,TRBJ1-6,-,CATNPSSYNSPLHF,TGTGCCACCAACCCGAGCTCCTATAATTCACCCCTCCACTTT
TRBV4-2,-,TRBJ1-2,-,CASSQAAEFDGYTF,TGTGCCAGCAGCCAAGCAGCGGAATTCGATGGCTACACCTTC
TRBV6-5,-,TRBJ1-5,TRBD1,CASSGGTGRNQPQHF,TGTGCCAGCAGTGGAGGGACAGGTAGAAATCAGCCCCAGCATTTT
TRBV13,few,TRBJ2-1,-,CASSLGQGRGRKQFF,TGTGCCAGCAGCTTAGGCCAGGGCAGGGGTCGTAAGCAGTTCTTC
TRBV6-5,-,TRBJ2-3,TRBD2,CASSSLAAITDTQYF,TGTGCCAGCAGTTCACTAGCGGCGATCACAGATACGCAGTATTTT
TRBV13,-,TRBJ1-4,TRBD1,CASSLAGTGDEKLFF,TGTGCCAGCAGCTTAGCCGGGACAGGGGATGAAAAACTGTTTTTT
TRBV6-1,-,TRBJ2-7,TRBD1,CASSEWTGTYEQYF,TGTGCCAGCAGTGAGTGGACAGGAACCTACGAGCAGTACTTC
TRBV9,-,TRBJ2-7,-,CASSVVPGGNEQYF,TGTGCCAGCAGCGTAGTCCCAGGGGGGAACGAGCAGTACTTC
TRBV4-1,-,TRBJ1-2,TRBD1,CTSSQAWDRSGGYTF,TGCACCAGCAGCCAAGCGTGGGACAGGTCTGGTGGCTACACCTTC
TRBV7-9,-,TRBJ2-2,TRBD1,CASSFGQGESTGELFF,TGTGCCAGCAGCTTTGGACAGGGGGAGAGCACCGGGGAGCTGTTTTTT
TRBV7-6,once,TRBJ1-4,-,CASSINGGATNEKLFF,TGTGCCAGCAGCATTAACGGCGGAGCAACTAATGAAAAACTGTTTTTT
TRBV19,-,TRBJ2-1,-,CASRDTQSNYNEQFF,TGTGCCAGTAGGGACACCCAATCTAACTACAATGAGCAGTTCTTC
TRBV27,-,TRBJ2-7,TRBD1,CASSFRSGGYEQYF,TGTGCCAGCAGTTTTAGGTCAGGGGGATACGAGCAGTACTTC
TRBV15,few,TRBJ1-2,TRBD1,CATSSNPGQGPDGYTF,TGTGCCACCAGCAGCAATCCCGGACAGGGGCCCGATGGCTACACCTTC
TRBV7-9,-,TRBJ2-1,-,CASSPEVGILDEQFF,TGTGCCAGCAGCCCCGAGGTTGGTATCTTGGATGAGCAGTTCTTC
TRBV28,-,TRBJ1-2,TRBD1,CASRGQFSFYGYTF,TGTGCCAGCAGGGGACAGTTTTCCTTCTATGGCTACACCTTC
TRBV5-1,-,TRBJ1-1,-,CASSIYSDGNTEAFF,TGCGCCAGCAGCATTTACAGTGACGGGAACACTGAAGCTTTCTTT
TRBV6-4,medium-sized,TRBJ2-3,TRBD2,CASSRGSEDTQYF,TGTGCCAGCAGTCGCGGGAGTGAAGATACGCAGTATTTT
TRBV5-1,-,TRBJ2-2,TRBD1,CASSLRQGDTGELFF,TGCGCCAGCAGCTTGCGGCAGGGGGACACCGGGGAGCTGTTTTTT
TRBV9,once,TRBJ2-7,TRBD1,CASSPSRTGAYEQYF,TGTGCCAGCAGCCCCTCCCGGACAGGCGCCTACGAGCAGTACTTC
TRBV4-3,-,TRBJ2-7,TRBD1,CASSQWAGGTGEQYF,TGCGCCAGCAGCCAATGGGCAGGGGGCACGGGGGAGCAGTACTTC
TRBV27,-,TRBJ2-1,TRBD2,CASSLGGNDEQFF,TGTGCCAGCAGTTTGGGGGGGAACGATGAGCAGTTCTTC
TRBV7-9,-,TRBJ2-1,TRBD2,CASSSRRTRPYNEQFF,TGTGCCAGCAGCTCAAGGAGGACTAGACCCTACAATGAGCAGTTCTTC
TRBV7-9,-,TRBJ1-1,TRBD1,CASSGQGGNTEAFF,TGTGCCAGCAGCGGACAGGGAGGGAACACTGAAGCTTTCTTT
TRBV6-4,-,TRBJ2-1,-,CASSESETYNEQFF,TGTGCCAGCAGTGAATCCGAGACCTACAATGAGCAGTTCTTC
TRBV9,-,TRBJ2-2,-,CASSVDGGTGELFF,TGTGCCAGCAGCGTAGATGGGGGGACCGGGGAGCTGTTTTTT
TRBV9,-,TRBJ1-5,TRBD1,CASSSGQGSNQPQHF,TGTGCCAGCAGCTCGGGACAGGGGAGCAATCAGCCCCAGCATTTT
TRBV27,-,TRBJ2-1,TRBD1,CASSFLGTGDAYNEQFF,TGTGCCAGCAGTTTCCTTGGGACAGGAGATGCCTACAATGAGCAGTTCTTC
TRBV10-3,-,TRBJ2-5,TRBD2,CATRGSGRVEETQYF,TGTGCCACCCGGGGTAGCGGGAGGGTGGAAGAGACCCAGTACTTC
TRBV4-1,medium-sized,TRBJ2-1,TRBD2,CASSQTPSGISSYNEQFF,TGCGCCAGCAGCCAAACCCCTAGCGGGATTAGCTCCTACAATGAGCAGTTCTTC
TRBV7-9,-,TRBJ1-1,-,CASSLAGVWDTEAFF,TGTGCCAGCAGCTTAGCAGGGGTGTGGGACACTGAAGCTTTCTTT
TRBV19,-,TRBJ1-2,TRBD1,CARDRNYGYTF,TGTGCCAGGGACAGGAACTATGGCTACACCTTC
TRBV6-5,-,TRBJ2-3,TRBD1,CASSPTGDTDTQYF,TGTGCCAGCAGTCCGACAGGGGACACAGATACGCAGTATTTT
TRBV5-6,-,TRBJ2-7,-,CASSLRADYLYEQYF,TGTGCCAGCAGCTTGAGGGCGGACTATCTCTACGAGCAGTACTTC
TRBV19,-,TRBJ2-1,-,CASSISHYNEQFF,TGTGCCAGTAGTATAAGCCATTACAATGAGCAGTTCTTC
TRBV30,-,TRBJ2-1,-,CAWSSSSYNEQFF,TGTGCCTGGAGTTCGAGCTCCTACAATGAGCAGTTCTTC
TRBV19,few,TRBJ1-5,-,CASRSGTLSNQPQHF,TGTGCCAGTAGGAGCGGGACATTGAGCAATCAGCCCCAGCATTTT